Listed below are T cell receptor beta chains from one sample, sequenced in a study of T cell responses to AZD1222 COVID-19 vaccine. TCRdb's table, derived via immunoSEQ multiplex PCR, lists solely in-frame clones and lacks some. The sample gives approximately 150,000 clones, approximately 90% of which show up once; around 0.99% is in the top ten. The sequencing here drew on peripheral blood, taken 28 days after the second AZD1222 dose. The receptors were sampled from an adult who received the AZD1222 COVID-19 vaccine. Both conserved end residues are part of each CDR3. D genes are given only for firm matches. The size entry is marked missing in some rows and otherwise reads once, few, many or a size class.

clone_size	d_call	cdr3_length	v_call	j_call	cdr3_nt	cdr3_aa
once	TRBD2	17	TRBV6-2/TRBV6-3	TRBJ2-1	TGTGCCAGCAGTCCCCAAGCGGGGGGGATCTCCTACAATGAGCAGTTCTTC	CASSPQAGGISYNEQFF
.	.	14	TRBV2	TRBJ2-3	TGTGCCAGCAGTGGCTCGAGGGCAAAAGATACGCAGTATTTT	CASSGSRAKDTQYF
.	.	16	TRBV10-2	TRBJ1-6	TGCGCCAGCAGTGAGTCCGTCCAGGGCTATAATTCACCCCTCCACTTT	CASSESVQGYNSPLHF
.	TRBD2	14	TRBV9	TRBJ2-5	TGTGCCAGCAGCACACTAGCGGGGCAAGAGACCCAGTACTTC	CASSTLAGQETQYF
.	.	14	TRBV6-5	TRBJ1-4	TGTGCCAGCAGCCGAGGAGCAACTAATGAAAAACTGTTTTTT	CASSRGATNEKLFF
.	.	14	TRBV6-5	TRBJ2-1	TGTGCCAGCGGCCGAAAGAGCTCCTACAATGAGCAGTTCTTC	CASGRKSSYNEQFF
.	TRBD1	15	TRBV5-1	TRBJ1-5	TGCGCCAGCAGCGAGACCACAGGGGACAATCAGCCCCAGCATTTT	CASSETTGDNQPQHF
.	TRBD2	16	TRBV18	TRBJ2-3	TGTGCCAGCTCACGAACGAGCGGGGGGCGCACAGATACGCAGTATTTT	CASSRTSGGRTDTQYF
.	.	13	TRBV9	TRBJ2-7	TGTGCCAGCAGCCTCCGCGAGGGTTACGAGCAGTACTTC	CASSLREGYEQYF
.	.	15	TRBV5-5	TRBJ1-4	TGTGCCAGCAGCTCCCTGACAGCGCCTAATGAAAAACTGTTTTTT	CASSSLTAPNEKLFF
.	.	15	TRBV5-1	TRBJ2-5	TGCGCCAGCAGCTTGGTTGTAGGGGTGGTTGAGACCCAGTACTTC	CASSLVVGVVETQYF
.	TRBD1	15	TRBV5-1	TRBJ2-3	TGCGCCAGCCTACCCGGGACAGCTAACACAGATACGCAGTATTTT	CASLPGTANTDTQYF
once	TRBD1	13	TRBV7-9	TRBJ1-2	TGTGCCAGCAGCTCGGACAGGGCTTCTGGCTACACCTTC	CASSSDRASGYTF
few	.	13	TRBV27	TRBJ1-1	TGTGCCAGCAGTTTAAGGAGAAACACTGAAGCTTTCTTT	CASSLRRNTEAFF
few	TRBD1	14	TRBV10-3	TRBJ2-7	TGTGCCATCAGTGGGAGACAGGGAATCTACGAGCAGTACTTC	CAISGRQGIYEQYF
.	.	17	TRBV19	TRBJ2-3	TGTGCCAGTAGTATAGCGAAGTTTGTGACTACCAAAGATACGCAGTATTTT	CASSIAKFVTTKDTQYF
once	.	12	TRBV11-2	TRBJ2-3	TGTGCCAGCAGCCTAGATCGTGGTACGCAGTATTTT	CASSLDRGTQYF
.	.	16	TRBV18	TRBJ2-5	TGTGCCAGCTCACCCTTCTCGCGGGGGCTCCAAGAGACCCAGTACTTC	CASSPFSRGLQETQYF
.	.	10	TRBV2	TRBJ1-2	TGTGCCAGCGGGGACTATGGCTACACCTTC	CASGDYGYTF
.	.	12	TRBV29-1	TRBJ1-1	TGCAGCGTTGATATTGGGGTTCCTGAAGCTTTCTTT	CSVDIGVPEAFF
.	.	16	TRBV4-1	TRBJ1-2	TGCGCCAGCAGCCAAGCTGCCGGCTCACGGCGAGGTGGCTACACCTTC	CASSQAAGSRRGGYTF
.	TRBD2	14	TRBV5-5	TRBJ2-2	TGTGCCAGCCGCCCGGGACTAAACACCGGGGAGCTGTTTTTT	CASRPGLNTGELFF
once	.	15	TRBV19	TRBJ1-1	TGTGCCAGTAGTATAGTAGCGGATTTAAGCACTGAAGCTTTCTTT	CASSIVADLSTEAFF
.	.	14	TRBV18	TRBJ2-5	TGTGCCAGCTCACCGGACAGACTTCAAGAGACCCAGTACTTC	CASSPDRLQETQYF
.	TRBD1	15	TRBV4-1	TRBJ1-5	TGCGCCAGCAGCCAAGATTGGACAGGGTTTCAGCCCCAGCATTTT	CASSQDWTGFQPQHF